This T cell receptor (delta chain) is drawn from a study of human gamma delta and Vdelta1 T cells. The germline V gene encodes CDR1 TSWWSYY and CDR2 QGS. The CDR3 spans 23 residues. The ends lost 5 bases at V and 1 base at J; junction bases unmatched: 26. As regards this clone: What it recognizes is unknown.

Study findings and constraints: Delta One T cells were reportedly polyclonal and broadly cytotoxic against acute myeloid leukemia.

TCRdb redid clone calling on the PCR reads using CATT. The table has several thousand delta-chain clones, approximately 39% seen once; the top ten hold roughly 8.9%. The receptor was derived from a human donor in good health. This chain links TRDV1 with TRDJ2; 9 bases line up with TRDD3. Input material: Vdelta1 gamma-delta T cells from blood grown in culture (DOT cells). DNA of the CDR3: TGTGCTCTTGGGAAAAGGAGACTCAACTCAGCTGGGGATACGGGGTTTTTGACAGCACAACTCTTCTTT. Its protein product is CALGKRRLNSAGDTGFLTAQLFF.